This entry lists 20 T cell receptor delta chains sequenced from one sample in a study of gamma-delta T cells after stem cell transplantation. TCRdb redid clone calling on the RT-PCR reads using CATT. The sample has fewer than 3,000 delta-chain clones, roughly 2.4% seen once. Sequenced sample: gamma-delta T cells. All receptors derive from a human donor. It is not recorded whose cells these are; they may come from a transplant donor.

Points on this clone: The protein that TCRdb holds for this DNA derives from a much larger clone and differs from the translated DNA at residue 3, which likely indicates a read error; the protein shown here is translated from the DNA. The chain combines TRDV2 with TRDJ3; 8 bases line up with TRDD3. Unmatched junction bases numbered 16, after V lost 8 bases and J lost 14 bases. Per the germline V gene, CDR1 is GEAIGNYY and CDR2 is EKD. The CDR3 sequence is 15 residues long. CDR3 in amino acids: CAYDPMGDEYGQMFF. DNA of the CDR3: TGTGCCTATGATCCTATGGGGGATGAGTACGGACAGATGTTTTTC.

This clone is medium-sized in the sample. A far larger clone is one base from this, pointing to a likely read error. This chain joins TRDV2 and TRDJ1, with D possibly being TRDD3 (5 bases). The germline V gene encodes CDR1 GEAIGNYY and CDR2 EKD. The CDR3 covers 15 residues. The V end lost 5 bases, the J end lost 0 bases, and 15 bases lay between the germline ends. The CDR3 reads CACGTVGTYTDKLIF. For the CDR3, the DNA is TGTGCCTGTGGCACAGTGGGGACGTACACCGATAAACTCATCTTT.

This clone was seen a handful of times. This likely traces to a read error, being one base from a far larger clone. Distinct nucleotide sequences in the sample also encode this CDR3. The chain is built from TRDV2 and TRDJ1; 9 positions match TRDD3. The CDR3 runs 17 residues. V dropped 0 bases and J dropped 2; count of bases not matched to a gene: 9. Germline-derived CDR1 and CDR2 are GEAIGNYY and EKD. CDR3 nucleotides: TGTGCCTGTGACACCCTACTAGGGGATACGAGGACCGATAAACTCATCTTT. Its translation: CACDTLLGDTRTDKLIF.

Points on this clone: TCRdb pairs this DNA with a much larger clone's protein that differs at residue 16, likely a read error; the protein shown was translated from the DNA. DNA for the CDR3: TGTGCCTGTGACACTATATCTGGGGGCCTTCGTCCCTCGGCCTCCGGTAAACTCATCTTT. Translated: CACDTISGGLRPSASGKLIF. The chain carries TRDV2 and TRDJ1, with 7 bases aligning to TRDD3. V gave up 1 base and J gave up 7 bases; unmatched junction bases: 26. The CDR3 has 20 amino acids. Germline-derived CDR1 and CDR2 are GEAIGNYY and EKD.

With respect to this clone: Other DNA sequences from this sample encode an identical CDR3 as well. V gene TRDV2 combines with J gene TRDJ1; 9 nucleotides agree with TRDD3. The trim removed 2 bases at V and 1 base at J, leaving 4 bases unmatched. The CDR3 runs to 15 residues. Per germline, CDR1 GEAIGNYY and CDR2 EKD. CDR3 residues: CACDRLGDSTDKLIF. The CDR3 bases are TGTGCCTGTGACAGGCTGGGGGATTCCACCGATAAACTCATCTTT.

This clone is large within its sample. This sample also contains other DNA sequences that code for the same CDR3. This sequence joins TRDV2 and TRDJ2; 8 bases line up with TRDD3. The germline V gene has CDR1 GEAIGNYY and CDR2 EKD. This CDR3 spans 19 amino acids. Trimming removed 0 bases from V and 4 bases from J; junction bases left unmatched: 15. The CDR3 loop reads CACDTVLWGTENRTAQLFF. DNA of the CDR3: TGTGCCTGTGACACCGTACTCTGGGGGACCGAAAACAGGACAGCACAACTCTTCTTT.

In the case of this clone: TCRdb attributes to this sequence the protein of a much larger clone, which differs from the DNA translation at residue 12; a read error is likely, and the protein displayed is translated from the DNA. V and J are TRDV2 and TRDJ1; 8 nucleotides match TRDD3. The germline CDR1 and CDR2 sequences are GEAIGNYY and EKD. CDR3 length: 17 residues. V trimming: 3 bases; J trimming: 4 bases; junction bases outside the gene matches: 15. Written as DNA, the CDR3 is TGTGCCTGTGACGCTTTGTTACTGGGGGTTTACATCGATAAACTCATCTTT. Its protein product is CACDALLLGVYIDKLIF.

In this sample, this clone is medium-sized. The likely explanation is a read error, given a far larger clone one base away. The chain links TRDV2 to TRDJ1, with a possible D match to TRDD2 (5 bases). Germline CDR1 GEAIGNYY, CDR2 EKD. CDR3 length: 15 residues. The CDR3 sequence: CACGTIGLHTDKLIF. CDR3 nucleotides: TGTGCCTGTGGCACCATTGGCCTTCACACCGATAAACTCATCTTT.

This clone was detected many times. It differs at one base from a far larger clone, so likely a read error. This rearrangement joins TRDV2 to TRDJ1; maybe TRDD3 (6 bases). The CDR3 has 17 residues. The V gene lost 3 bases and the J gene lost 0 bases, with 19 bases spanning the gap. Germline CDR1 is GEAIGNYY and CDR2 is EKD. The CDR3 is CACDGPGDLLNTDKLIF. The CDR3 DNA sequence: TGTGCCTGTGACGGACCGGGGGACCTTCTTAACACCGATAAACTCATCTTT.

About this clone itself: TCRdb pairs this DNA with a much larger clone's protein that differs at residue 9, likely a read error; the protein shown was translated from the DNA. The chain uses TRDV2 and TRDJ1, with 8 bases matching TRDD3. CDR1 and CDR2 from the germline V gene are GEAIGNYY and EKD. The CDR3 loop spans 19 amino acids. V lost 3 bases, J lost 0 bases, and 17 bases stayed unmatched. CDR3 DNA sequence: TGTGCCTGTGACCCGGTACTGGGGGGTACACAGTTGTACACCGATAAACTCATCTTT. It is translated as CACDPVLGGTQLYTDKLIF.

The sample holds a few counts of this clone. For this DNA, TCRdb reports the protein of a much larger clone, which diverges at residue 13, most likely from a read error; the protein presented here is translated directly from the DNA. The J gene is TRDJ1, the V gene TRDV2, with 12 bases that match TRDD3. The CDR3 sequence is 20 residues long. The germline V gene encodes CDR1 GEAIGNYY and CDR2 EKD. J lost 0 bases, V lost 3 bases, and 16 bases had no gene match. As DNA, the CDR3 is TGTGCCTGTGACCGCGTACTGGGGGATACACGTGCTAGGGACACCGATAAACTCATCTTT. Its translation: CACDRVLGDTRARDTDKLIF.

To note about this clone: This likely stems from a read error, as it lies one base from a far larger clone. This sample includes further DNA sequences coding for the same CDR3. The chain uses TRDV2 and TRDJ1, with D possibly being TRDD3 (6 bases). Germline V gene lookup returns CDR1 GEAIGNYY and CDR2 EKD. The CDR3 sequence is 14 residues long. The CDR3 spells CACDTLGYTDKLIF. The CDR3 DNA sequence: TGTGCCTGTGACACTCTGGGGTACACCGATAAACTAATCTTT.

In this sample, this clone turned up many times. A read error is the likely source, as a far larger clone sits one nucleotide away. The chain employs TRDV2 and TRDJ1; D ambiguous. This CDR3 region has 17 residues. V was shortened by 2 bases and J by 2 bases, with 20 bases between the two germline ends. CDR1 and CDR2 from the germline V gene are GEAIGNYY and EKD. The CDR3, as DNA: TGTGCCTGTGACAAAGTGGAGGCTCCAGTTGTGACCGATAAACTCATCTTT. It codes for CACDKVEAPVVTDKLIF.

Details on this clone: This probably arose from a read error, given a far larger clone one base away. V is TRDV2 and J is TRDJ1; 9 nucleotides line up with TRDD3. The germline V gene encodes CDR1 GEAIGNYY and CDR2 EKD. The V segment lost 2 bases and the J segment 0 bases; nucleotides outside the gene matches: 18. CDR3 size: 20 residues. The DNA of the CDR3 is TGTGCCTGTGACATCAATACTGGGGGACCCTGGGGCACATACACCGATAAACTCATCTTT. This sequence encodes CACDINTGGPWGTYTDKLIF.

This clone showed up just a few times. With a far larger clone one base away, a read error is the likely cause. The same CDR3 is also encoded by other DNA sequences in this sample. V gene TRDV2 combines with J gene TRDJ1; weak D call: TRDD3 (5 bases). This CDR3 spans 16 amino acids. Germline V gene data show CDR1 as GEAIGNYY and CDR2 as EKD. CDR3 residues: CACDTVTRGYTDKLIF. CDR3 DNA: TGTGCCTGTGACACCGTGACGAGGGGGTACACTGATAAACTCATCTTT.

Comments on this clone: This may arise from a read error, as a much more abundant clone is one base away. The same CDR3 arises from other DNA sequences in this sample as well. The chain has TRDV2 and TRDJ1; TRDD3 agrees at 10 bases. The CDR3 sequence is 18 residues long. Germline loops: CDR1 GEAIGNYY, CDR2 EKD. CDR3 sequence reads: CACDTLLGDPMYTDKLIF. The CDR3 DNA reads as TGTGCCTGCGACACGTTACTGGGGGATCCGATGTACACCGATAAACTCATCTTT.

This clone was seen a handful of times. Since a far larger clone is one base different, this is likely a read error. CDR3 sequence (DNA): TGTGCCTGTGACACCGTGGGCAGCACCGATAAACTCATCTTT. Protein sequence: CACDTVGSTDKLIF. This chain connects TRDV2 to TRDJ1; D is unclear. The CDR3 extends over 14 amino acids. V was trimmed by 0 bases and J by 1 base, leaving 8 bases between them. The germline gives CDR1 GEAIGNYY, CDR2 EKD.

A word on this clone: TCRdb has a much larger clone's protein, which differs at residue 12 from the translation of this DNA, likely because of a read error; what is shown is the protein translated from the DNA. The rearrangement links TRDV2 to TRDJ1; 12 nucleotides line up with TRDD3. V trimming: 3 bases; J trimming: 0 bases; junction bases outside the gene matches: 16. The CDR3 sequence is 20 residues long. The V gene's germline CDR1 is GEAIGNYY and CDR2 EKD. CDR3 DNA: TGTGCCTGTGACCGCGTACTGGGGGATACACGTGATGGGGACACCGATAAACTCATCTTT. Encoded protein: CACDRVLGDTRDGDTDKLIF.

This clone was detected only a few times. The rearrangement links TRDV2 to TRDJ3; 10 nucleotides line up with TRDD3. The germline CDR1 and CDR2 sequences are GEAIGNYY and EKD. The CDR3 is 20 residues long. The V segment lost 1 base and the J segment 9 bases; nucleotides outside the gene matches: 17. This CDR3 is CACDTVYGGDTRGATRQMFF. DNA of the CDR3: TGTGCCTGTGACACGGTCTATGGGGGGGATACGCGGGGGGCCACCCGACAGATGTTTTTC.

Of note for this clone: The translation of this DNA and the TCRdb protein of a much larger clone differ at residue 15, probably owing to a read error; the protein shown here is translated from the DNA. V is TRDV2 and J is TRDJ1; 13 nucleotides align to TRDD3. This CDR3 is built from 18 residues. Per germline, CDR1 GEAIGNYY and CDR2 EKD. The CDR3 sequence is CACDTVSTGGYDTDRLIF. For the CDR3, the DNA is TGTGCCTGTGACACCGTTTCGACTGGGGGATACGACACCGATAGACTCATCTTT.